This T cell receptor (beta chain) is drawn from a study of blood T cells in healthy people across ages. Alongside a J-beta primer mix, a sample-barcoded 5' primer served in a second PCR lasting roughly 6 to 11 cycles. A template-switch adaptor with 12 random nucleotides tagged each cDNA molecule. One entry per CDR3 protein, called by TCRdb with MiXCR from the 5' RACE reads. Of 1.5 million or so distinct CDR3 sequences listed, roughly 45% are singletons. The CDR3 is 13 amino acids. The ends lost 7 bases at V and 4 bases at J; junction bases unmatched: 7. Germline values: CDR1 MNHNS, CDR2 SASEGT. The rearrangement uses TRBV6-1 and TRBJ2-7; 7 bases map to TRBD1. This clonotype originated in a woman aged 18-29 years in good health. Sequencing was carried out using blood. CDR3 protein: CASTAGGQYEQYF. DNA for the CDR3: TGTGCCAGCACTGCAGGGGGTCAATACGAGCAGTACTTC.